The clone carrying this T cell receptor (beta chain) turned up a few times. The antigen is undetermined. V dropped 4 bases and J dropped 1 base, with 13 bases sitting between them. CDR3 length: 15 amino acids. Per germline, CDR1 MDHEN and CDR2 SYDVKM. This entry belongs to a study of response to subunit inactivated influenza vaccine. General study findings and limits: The authors suggested that few new T cells are recruited per seasonal influenza vaccination.

Via MiXCR, TCRdb re-called the RT-PCR reads, giving one row per CDR3 protein. Of about 700,000 distinct CDR3 sequences in the sample, around 15% were seen once. This TCR was recovered from a middle-aged man who received an inactivated influenza vaccine. The rearrangement uses TRBV28 and TRBJ1-1; D gene unclear. This specimen was PBMCs from blood, taken less than 15 days before vaccination. The CDR3 is CASSYLSVANTEAFF. CDR3 bases: TGTGCCAGCAGTTACCTATCCGTGGCGAACACTGAAGCTTTCTTT. Together with reference TRBV28 and TRBJ1-1, the CDR3 gives the full variable domain: DVKVTQSSRYLVKRTGEKVFLECVQDMDHENMFWYRQDPGLGLRLIYFSYDVKMKEKGDIPEGYSVSREKKERFSLILESASTNQTSMYLCASSYLSVANTEAFFGQGTRLTVV.